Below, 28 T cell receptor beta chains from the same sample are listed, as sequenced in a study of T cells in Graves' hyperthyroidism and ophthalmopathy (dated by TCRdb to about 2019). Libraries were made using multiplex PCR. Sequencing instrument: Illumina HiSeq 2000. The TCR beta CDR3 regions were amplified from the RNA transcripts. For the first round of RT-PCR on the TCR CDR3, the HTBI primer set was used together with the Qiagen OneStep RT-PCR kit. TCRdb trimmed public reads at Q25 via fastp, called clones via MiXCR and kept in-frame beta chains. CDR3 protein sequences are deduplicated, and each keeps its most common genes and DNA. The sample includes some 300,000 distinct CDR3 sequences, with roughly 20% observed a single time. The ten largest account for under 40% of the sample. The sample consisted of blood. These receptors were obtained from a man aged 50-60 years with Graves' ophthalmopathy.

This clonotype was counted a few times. CDR3 residues: CASSPGGGTGETQYF. In DNA, the CDR3 is TGTGCCAGCAGCCCGGGAGGGGGAACAGGGGAGACCCAGTACTTC. The chain has TRBV7-3 and TRBJ2-5; 8 positions match TRBD2. J lost 5 bases, V lost 5 bases, and 10 bases had no gene match. CDR1 is SGHTA, CDR2 FQGTGA, per germline. The CDR3 runs 15 residues.

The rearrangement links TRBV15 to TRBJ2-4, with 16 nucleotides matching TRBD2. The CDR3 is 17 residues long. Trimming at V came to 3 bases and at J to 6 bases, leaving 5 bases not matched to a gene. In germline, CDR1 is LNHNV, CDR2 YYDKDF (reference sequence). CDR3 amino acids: CATSRGLAGGPRNIQYF. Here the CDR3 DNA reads TGTGCCACCAGCAGGGGACTAGCGGGAGGGCCTAGAAACATTCAGTACTTC.

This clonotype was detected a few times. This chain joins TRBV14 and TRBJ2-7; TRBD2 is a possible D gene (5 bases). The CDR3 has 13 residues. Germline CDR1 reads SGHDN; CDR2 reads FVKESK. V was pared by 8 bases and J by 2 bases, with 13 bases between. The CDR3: CASGQPGTYEQYF. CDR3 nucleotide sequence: TGTGCCAGCGGGCAACCGGGGACCTACGAGCAGTACTTC. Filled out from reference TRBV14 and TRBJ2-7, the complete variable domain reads EAGVTQFPSHSVIEKGQTVTLRCDPISGHDNLYWYRRVMGKEIKFLLHFVKESKQDESGMPNNRFLAERTGGTYSTLKVQPAELEDSGVYFCASGQPGTYEQYFGPGTRLTVT.

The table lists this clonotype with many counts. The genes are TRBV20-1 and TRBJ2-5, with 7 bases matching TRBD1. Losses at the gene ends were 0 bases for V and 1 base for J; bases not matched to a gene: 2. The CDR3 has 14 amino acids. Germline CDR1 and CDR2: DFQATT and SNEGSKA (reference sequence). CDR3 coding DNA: TGCAGTGCTAGAGACCACAGGGGCCAAGAGACCCAGTACTTC. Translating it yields CSARDHRGQETQYF.

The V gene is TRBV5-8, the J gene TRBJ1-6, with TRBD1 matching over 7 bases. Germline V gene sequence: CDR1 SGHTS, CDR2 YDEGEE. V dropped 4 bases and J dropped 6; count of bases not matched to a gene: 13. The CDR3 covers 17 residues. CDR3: CASSPGQPVPSNSPLHF. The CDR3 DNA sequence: TGTGCCAGCAGCCCGGGACAGCCGGTCCCTTCTAATTCACCCCTCCACTTT.

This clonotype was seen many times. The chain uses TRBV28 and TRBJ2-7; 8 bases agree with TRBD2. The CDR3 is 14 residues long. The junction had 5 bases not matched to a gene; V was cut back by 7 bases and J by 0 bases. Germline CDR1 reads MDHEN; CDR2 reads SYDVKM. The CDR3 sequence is CASKGSGSSYEQYF. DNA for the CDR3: TGTGCCAGCAAAGGAAGCGGGAGCTCCTACGAGCAGTACTTC.

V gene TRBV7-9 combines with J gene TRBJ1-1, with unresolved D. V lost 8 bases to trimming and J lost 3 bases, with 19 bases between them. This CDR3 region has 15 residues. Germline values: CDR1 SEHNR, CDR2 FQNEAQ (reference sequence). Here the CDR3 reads CASAGFYGQDTEAFF. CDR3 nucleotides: TGTGCCAGCGCCGGGTTTTACGGGCAGGACACTGAAGCTTTCTTT.

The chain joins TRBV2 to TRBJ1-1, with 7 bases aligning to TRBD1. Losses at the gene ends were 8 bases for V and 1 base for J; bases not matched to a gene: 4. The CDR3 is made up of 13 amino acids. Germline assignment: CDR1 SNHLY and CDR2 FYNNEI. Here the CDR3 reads CASGGQPNTEAFF. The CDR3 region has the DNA TGTGCCAGCGGGGGACAGCCGAACACTGAAGCTTTCTTT.

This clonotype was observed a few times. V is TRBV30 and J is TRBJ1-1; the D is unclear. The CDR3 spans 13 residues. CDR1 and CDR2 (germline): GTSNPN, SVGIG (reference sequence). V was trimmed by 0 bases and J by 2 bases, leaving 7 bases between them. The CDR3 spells CAWSVEINTEAFF. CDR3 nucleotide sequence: TGTGCCTGGAGTGTAGAGATTAACACTGAAGCTTTCTTT.

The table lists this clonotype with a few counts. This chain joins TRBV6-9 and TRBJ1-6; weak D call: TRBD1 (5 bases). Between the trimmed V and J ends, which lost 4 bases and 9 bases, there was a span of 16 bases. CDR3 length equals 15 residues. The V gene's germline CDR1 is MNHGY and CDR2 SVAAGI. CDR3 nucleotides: TGTGCCAGCAGTTCGAACCAGGGCGGGGGTTCACCCCTCCACTTT. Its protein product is CASSSNQGGGSPLHF.

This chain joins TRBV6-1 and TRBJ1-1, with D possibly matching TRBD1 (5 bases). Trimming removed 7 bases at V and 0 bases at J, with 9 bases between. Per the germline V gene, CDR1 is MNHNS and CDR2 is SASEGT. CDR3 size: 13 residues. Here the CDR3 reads CASTAGLNTEAFF. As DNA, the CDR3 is TGTGCCAGCACGGCAGGGTTGAACACTGAAGCTTTCTTT.

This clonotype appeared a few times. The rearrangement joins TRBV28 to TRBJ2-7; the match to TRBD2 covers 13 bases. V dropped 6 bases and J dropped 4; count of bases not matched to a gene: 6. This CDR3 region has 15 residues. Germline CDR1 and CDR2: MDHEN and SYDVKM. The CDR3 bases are TGTGCCAGCAGGGGGGGGACTAGCGGGACATACGAGCAGTACTTC. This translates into CASRGGTSGTYEQYF.

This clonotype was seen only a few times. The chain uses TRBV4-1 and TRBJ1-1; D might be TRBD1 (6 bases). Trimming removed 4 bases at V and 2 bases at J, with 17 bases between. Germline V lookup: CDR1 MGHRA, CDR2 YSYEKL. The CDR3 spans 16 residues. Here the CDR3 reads CASSPRGNRVNTEAFF. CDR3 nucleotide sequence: TGCGCCAGCAGCCCCCGGGGGAACAGGGTAAACACTGAAGCTTTCTTT.

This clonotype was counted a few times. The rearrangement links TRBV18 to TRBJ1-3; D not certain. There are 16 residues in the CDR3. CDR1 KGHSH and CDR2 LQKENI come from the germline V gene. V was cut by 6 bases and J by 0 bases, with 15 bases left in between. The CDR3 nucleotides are TGTGCCAGCTCGCCCCTTCTTACCCGCTCTGGAAACACCATATATTTT. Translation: CASSPLLTRSGNTIYF.

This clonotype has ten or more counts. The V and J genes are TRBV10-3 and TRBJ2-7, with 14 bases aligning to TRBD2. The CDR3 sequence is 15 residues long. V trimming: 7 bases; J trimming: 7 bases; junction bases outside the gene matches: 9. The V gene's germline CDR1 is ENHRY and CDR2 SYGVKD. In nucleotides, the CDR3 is TGTGCCATCACAGGGGGAGGACTAGCGGGAGGTGAGCAGTACTTC. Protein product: CAITGGGLAGGEQYF.

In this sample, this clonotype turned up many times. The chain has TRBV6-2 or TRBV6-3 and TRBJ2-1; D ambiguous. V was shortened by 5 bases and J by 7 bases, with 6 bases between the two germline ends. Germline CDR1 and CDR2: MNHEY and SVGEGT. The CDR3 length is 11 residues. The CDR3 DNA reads TGTGCCAGCAGTAACCTTAATGAGCAGTTCTTC. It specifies CASSNLNEQFF.

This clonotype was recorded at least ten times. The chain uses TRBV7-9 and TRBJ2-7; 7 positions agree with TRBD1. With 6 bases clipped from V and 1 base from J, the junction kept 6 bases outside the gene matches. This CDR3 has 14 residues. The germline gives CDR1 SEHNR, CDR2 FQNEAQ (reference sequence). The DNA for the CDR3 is TGTGCCAGCAGAAGACAGGGACGTTCCTACGAGCAGTACTTC. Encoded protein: CASRRQGRSYEQYF.

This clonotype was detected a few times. The CDR3 here is CASRRYMRGTGELFF. In DNA form, the CDR3 reads TGTGCCAGCAGACGATACATGCGGGGAACCGGGGAGCTGTTTTTT. The chain is built from TRBV28 and TRBJ2-2; weak D call: TRBD2 (6 bases). Deletions cut 6 bases from V and 5 bases from J, with 16 bases between. Germline CDR1 is MDHEN and CDR2 is SYDVKM. The CDR3 covers 15 residues.

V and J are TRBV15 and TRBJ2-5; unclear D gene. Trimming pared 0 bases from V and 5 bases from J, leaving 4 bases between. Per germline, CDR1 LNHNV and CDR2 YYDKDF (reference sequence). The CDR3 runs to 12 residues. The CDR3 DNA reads TGTGCCACCAGCAGAGATCTGGAGACCCAGTACTTC. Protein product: CATSRDLETQYF.

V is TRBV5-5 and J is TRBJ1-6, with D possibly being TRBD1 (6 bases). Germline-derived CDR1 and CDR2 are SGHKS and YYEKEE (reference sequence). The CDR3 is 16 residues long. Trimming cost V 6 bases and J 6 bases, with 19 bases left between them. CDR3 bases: TGTGCCAGCAAGGGAGAGACAGGCGCCCCTAATTCACCCCTCCACTTT. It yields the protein CASKGETGAPNSPLHF.

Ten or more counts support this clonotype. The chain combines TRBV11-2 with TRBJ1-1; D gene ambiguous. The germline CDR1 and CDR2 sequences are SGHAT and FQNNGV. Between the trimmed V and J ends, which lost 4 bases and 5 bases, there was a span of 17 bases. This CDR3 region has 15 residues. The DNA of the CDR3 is TGTGCCAGCAGCTCCCTTATTCGGGGAACGACTGAAGCTTTCTTT. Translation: CASSSLIRGTTEAFF.

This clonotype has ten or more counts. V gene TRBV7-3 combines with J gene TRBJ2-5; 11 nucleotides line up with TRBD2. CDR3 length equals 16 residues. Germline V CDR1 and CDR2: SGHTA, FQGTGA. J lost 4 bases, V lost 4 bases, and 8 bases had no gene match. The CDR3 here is CASSYSGRAGPETQYF. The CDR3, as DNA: TGTGCCAGCAGCTATAGCGGGAGGGCCGGTCCAGAGACCCAGTACTTC.

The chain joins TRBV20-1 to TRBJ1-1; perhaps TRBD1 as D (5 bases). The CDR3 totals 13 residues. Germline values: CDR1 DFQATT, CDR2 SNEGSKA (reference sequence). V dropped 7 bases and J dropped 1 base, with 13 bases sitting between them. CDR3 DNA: TGCAGTGTGTTGGGGCGGAGGAACACTGAAGCTTTCTTT. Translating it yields CSVLGRRNTEAFF.

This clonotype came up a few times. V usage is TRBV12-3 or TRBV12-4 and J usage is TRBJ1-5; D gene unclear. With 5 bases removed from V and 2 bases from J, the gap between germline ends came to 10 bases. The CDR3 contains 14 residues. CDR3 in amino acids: CASSPWGGNQPQHF. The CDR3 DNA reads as TGTGCCAGCAGTCCCTGGGGAGGCAATCAGCCCCAGCATTTT.

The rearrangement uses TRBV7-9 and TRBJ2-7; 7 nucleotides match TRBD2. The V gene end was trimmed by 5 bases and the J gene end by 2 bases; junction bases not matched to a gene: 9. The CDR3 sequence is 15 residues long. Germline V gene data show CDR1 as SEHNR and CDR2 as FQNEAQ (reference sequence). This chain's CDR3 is CASSPPASGTYEQYF. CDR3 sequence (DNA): TGTGCCAGCAGCCCCCCGGCTAGCGGAACCTACGAGCAGTACTTC. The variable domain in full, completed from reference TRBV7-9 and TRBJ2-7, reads DTGVSQNPRHKITKRGQNVTFRCDPISEHNRLYWYRQTLGQGPEFLTYFQNEAQLEKSRLLSDRFSAERPKGSFSTLEIQRTEQGDSAMYLCASSPPASGTYEQYFGPGTRLTVT.

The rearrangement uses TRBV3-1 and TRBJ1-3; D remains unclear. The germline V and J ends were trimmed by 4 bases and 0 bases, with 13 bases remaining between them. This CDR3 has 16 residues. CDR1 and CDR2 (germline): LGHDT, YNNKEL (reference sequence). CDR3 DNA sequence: TGTGCCAGCAGCCTGACAACCGGGGACTCTGGAAACACCATATATTTT. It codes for CASSLTTGDSGNTIYF.

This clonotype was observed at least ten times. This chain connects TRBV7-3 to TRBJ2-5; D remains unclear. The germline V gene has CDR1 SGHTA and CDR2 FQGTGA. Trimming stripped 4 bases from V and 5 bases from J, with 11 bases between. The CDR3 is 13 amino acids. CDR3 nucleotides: TGTGCCAGCAGCTCTCAAGTTGGGGAGACCCAGTACTTC. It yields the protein CASSSQVGETQYF. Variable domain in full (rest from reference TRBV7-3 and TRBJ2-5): GAGVSQTPSNKVTEKGKYVELRCDPISGHTALYWYRQSLGQGPEFLIYFQGTGAADDSGLPNDRFFAVRPEGSVSTLKIQRTERGDSAVYLCASSSQVGETQYFGPGTRLLVL.

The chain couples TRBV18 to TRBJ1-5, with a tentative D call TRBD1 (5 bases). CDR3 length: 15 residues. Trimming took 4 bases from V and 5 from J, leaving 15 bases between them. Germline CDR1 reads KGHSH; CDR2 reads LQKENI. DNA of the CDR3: TGTGCCAGCTCACGACTTGGGGCCGACGATCAGCCCCAGCATTTT. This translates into CASSRLGADDQPQHF.